The rows below give T cell receptor beta chains drawn from one sample of a study of blood T cell repertoires in COVID-19. Only in-frame clones appear in the TCRdb table, and some are missing; sequencing was by immunoSEQ multiplex PCR. The table shows about 34,000 clones, with 85% to 95% occurring only once. The sample was peripheral blood. Receptors were obtained from a human donor in a cohort sampled during active COVID-19. The CDR3 runs from the conserved cysteine through the conserved F or W. The D gene is left open where the match is weak. Clone size is stated in some rows and not others, as once, few, many or a class when expanded.

d_call	v_call	j_call	clone_size	cdr3_nt	cdr3_aa
-	TRBV4-1	TRBJ1-5	-	TGCGCCAGCAGCCAAGAAAACTCGTGGCCCCAGCATTTT	CASSQENSWPQHF
TRBD1	TRBV12-3/TRBV12-4	TRBJ1-1	-	TGTGCCAGCAGTCAGGACAGGGAGACTGAAGCTTTCTTT	CASSQDRETEAFF
TRBD1	TRBV6-2/TRBV6-3	TRBJ2-7	-	TGTGCCAGCAGTTACCAGGGACAGGCGGCCTACGAGCAGTACTTC	CASSYQGQAAYEQYF
-	TRBV4-2	TRBJ1-2	-	TGTGCCAGCAGCCAAGAGGAGGGCTCTAACTATGGCTACACCTTC	CASSQEEGSNYGYTF
TRBD2	TRBV25-1	TRBJ2-3	once	TGTGCCAGCAGTCCCAAACTAGCGTCGGGGTCGGATACGCAGTATTTT	CASSPKLASGSDTQYF
-	TRBV5-1	TRBJ2-7	-	TGCGCCAGCAGCCGCCCGGGACAAGCCTACGAGCAGTACTTC	CASSRPGQAYEQYF
-	TRBV28	TRBJ1-1	-	TGTGCCAGCAGTTCCGCGATCGCTGAAGCTTTCTTT	CASSSAIAEAFF
-	TRBV5-5	TRBJ1-1	-	TGTGCCAGCAGCTTAACGCGGGAGGGCACTGAAGCTTTCTTT	CASSLTREGTEAFF
-	TRBV7-9	TRBJ2-1	-	TGTGCCAGCAGCCATGGGGACACGCCATACAATGAGCAGTTCTTC	CASSHGDTPYNEQFF
-	TRBV7-9	TRBJ2-2	-	TGTGCCAGCAGCTTAGGAGTTATGCAGGGTCTCCCGGACACCGGGGAGCTGTTTTTT	CASSLGVMQGLPDTGELFF
TRBD1	TRBV12-3/TRBV12-4	TRBJ1-4	-	TGTGCCAGCAGAGACAGGGATGAAAAACTGTTTTTT	CASRDRDEKLFF
TRBD1	TRBV5-4	TRBJ1-6	-	TGTGCCAGCAGCCCGGGACAGCTTTATTCACCCCTCCACTTT	CASSPGQLYSPLHF
TRBD1	TRBV5-4	TRBJ1-4	-	TGTGCCAGCAGCCGACGGACAGGCGAGGATGAAAAACTGTTTTTT	CASSRRTGEDEKLFF
-	TRBV9	TRBJ2-1	-	TGTGCCAGCAGCGTAGTAGCTTTTGGGACAAAGATAGGGGGTGAGCAGTTCTTC	CASSVVAFGTKIGGEQFF
TRBD2	TRBV27	TRBJ2-1	once	TGTGCCAGCAAGCGGGGTTATGACAATGAGCAGTTCTTC	CASKRGYDNEQFF
-	TRBV5-1	TRBJ1-1	-	TGCGCCAGCAGCTCAGACAGTAGAAGCGACACTGAAGCTTTCTTT	CASSSDSRSDTEAFF
-	TRBV6-5	TRBJ2-3	-	TGTGCCAGCAGGGAGGGGGCATGGGCAGATACGCAGTATTTT	CASREGAWADTQYF
-	TRBV6-5	TRBJ1-1	-	TGTGCCAGCAGTCTACAGGCGGGGACTGAAGCTTTCTTT	CASSLQAGTEAFF
-	TRBV12-3/TRBV12-4	TRBJ2-3	-	TGTGCCAGCAGTTCGCCACGCGTGGATACGCAGTATTTT	CASSSPRVDTQYF
TRBD2	TRBV24-1	TRBJ2-1	-	TGTGCCACCAGTGCCTCTCCGGGACTAGCGGCCGGTAGCTCCTACAATGAGCAGTTCTTC	CATSASPGLAAGSSYNEQFF
-	TRBV5-4	TRBJ1-1	-	TGTGCCAGCAGTCCCTCGGGGGGGAACACTGAAGCTTTCTTT	CASSPSGGNTEAFF
-	TRBV27	TRBJ1-4	-	TGTGCCAGCAGTCCCTACGGTAAATTTAATGAAAAACTGTTTTTT	CASSPYGKFNEKLFF
-	TRBV2	TRBJ1-1	-	TGTGCCGGAAAGGGACAGAACACTGAAGCTTTCTTT	CAGKGQNTEAFF
-	TRBV30	TRBJ1-2	-	TGTGCCTGGAGTGTAAAGAGACAGGCCTCGGAGTATGGCTACACCTTC	CAWSVKRQASEYGYTF
TRBD1	TRBV12-3/TRBV12-4	TRBJ1-1	few	TGTGCCAGCAGTTCAGGGGGCACTGAAGCTTTCTTT	CASSSGGTEAFF
TRBD1	TRBV19	TRBJ2-1	-	TGTGCCAGTGAGAGCCGGGACAGGGGGCAGAATGAGCAGTTCTTC	CASESRDRGQNEQFF
-	TRBV6-5	TRBJ1-5	once	TGTGCCAGCAGATCCGGACATTATAGCAATCAGCCCCAGCATTTT	CASRSGHYSNQPQHF
TRBD1	TRBV5-6	TRBJ1-4	-	TGTGCCAGCAGCCACCCTTCCGGGACAGATAATGAAAAACTGTTTTTT	CASSHPSGTDNEKLFF
-	TRBV20-1	TRBJ1-4	-	TGCAGTGCTAGTGCAGGCCCTAATGAAAAACTGTTTTTT	CSASAGPNEKLFF
-	TRBV11-2	TRBJ2-1	-	TGTGCCAGCAGCTTAGGTGGGTCAGGTGAGCAGTTCTTC	CASSLGGSGEQFF
-	TRBV7-8	TRBJ2-7	-	TGTGCCAGCAGATCATCGGCGGAAAACTCCTACGAGCAGTACTTC	CASRSSAENSYEQYF
-	TRBV7-6	TRBJ1-3	-	TGTGCCAGCAGCTTACGCCAACGAGCGGGGGAATCTGGAAACACCATATATTTT	CASSLRQRAGESGNTIYF
-	TRBV2	TRBJ1-2	-	TGTGCCAGCAGTGACAGAAGCTATGGCTACACCTTC	CASSDRSYGYTF
TRBD1	TRBV6-1	TRBJ1-5	-	TGTGCCAGCAGCGAAGACAGGGGGCGCGGGAATCAGCCCCAGCATTTT	CASSEDRGRGNQPQHF
TRBD1	TRBV14	TRBJ2-5	-	TGTGCCAGCAGCCAATACGGGGACAGGGGAGAGACCCAGTACTTC	CASSQYGDRGETQYF
-	TRBV30	TRBJ1-5	-	TGTGCCTGGAGTCTAGAAAGGTCACCTTTCATCCGTCAGCCCCAGCATTTT	CAWSLERSPFIRQPQHF
TRBD2	TRBV10-2	TRBJ2-1	-	TGCGCCAGCAGTGAGTTGATCCGACTAGCGGGTTCCAATGAGCAGTTCTTC	CASSELIRLAGSNEQFF
-	TRBV9	TRBJ2-7	-	TGTGCCAGCAGCGCCGGGACTCACTCCTACGAGCAGTACTTC	CASSAGTHSYEQYF
-	TRBV19	TRBJ1-1	-	TGTGCCAGTAGGGCAGGGGATCTGATCCCCGAGGCTTTCTTT	CASRAGDLIPEAFF
-	TRBV6-5	TRBJ2-7	-	TGTGCCAGCAGTTACCCCGGGAGTCAGGGCCCCTACGAGCAGTACTTC	CASSYPGSQGPYEQYF
TRBD1	TRBV10-2	TRBJ2-2	-	TGCGCCAGCAGTTACTATAGACCGGGACAGGGGGTATCCGGGGAGCTGTTTTTT	CASSYYRPGQGVSGELFF
TRBD2	TRBV5-4	TRBJ2-3	-	TGTGCCAGCAGCCCCAAGACTAGCGGGGGGGCCGCGGCAGATACGCAGTATTTT	CASSPKTSGGAAADTQYF
-	TRBV30	TRBJ1-1	-	TGTGCCTGGAGTGAACAGGGTGATGCTTTCTTT	CAWSEQGDAFF
TRBD1	TRBV30	TRBJ2-5	-	TGTGCCTGGGGGGGAGGACAGGGGATCGAGACCCAGTACTTC	CAWGGGQGIETQYF
TRBD1	TRBV20-1	TRBJ2-3	-	TGCAGTGCTAGTCGGCTTTATACGGGACAGGGGATGGATACGCAGTATTTT	CSASRLYTGQGMDTQYF
-	TRBV21-1	TRBJ2-5	-	TGTGCCAGCAGCAAAAAGGTCCGAACAGACGACCAAGAGACCCAGTACTTC	CASSKKVRTDDQETQYF
TRBD1	TRBV6-5	TRBJ2-7	once	TGTGCCAGCGGATACGGGACAGGGGAATACGAGCAGTACTTC	CASGYGTGEYEQYF
TRBD1	TRBV25-1	TRBJ1-2	-	TGTGCCAGCAGTGAAGCCGGGACAGGGCATGGCTACACCTTC	CASSEAGTGHGYTF
TRBD2	TRBV24-1	TRBJ2-3	-	TGTGCCACCGGGGAGGGACTTAGCACAGATACGCAGTATTTT	CATGEGLSTDTQYF
-	TRBV6-5	TRBJ2-3	-	TGTGCCAGCAGTTCCCCCGGAGCAGATACGCAGTATTTT	CASSSPGADTQYF
-	TRBV13	TRBJ1-1	-	TGTGCCAGCAGCGAACAGACAGGTTCGAACACTGAAGCTTTCTTT	CASSEQTGSNTEAFF
-	TRBV2	TRBJ2-3	-	TGTGCCAGCAGGGCCGGGACAGCGGCAATCGGGGGTAGCTCAGATACGCAGTATTTT	CASRAGTAAIGGSSDTQYF
-	TRBV6-5	TRBJ2-3	-	-	CASSSSSPDTQYF
-	TRBV27	TRBJ2-2	-	TGTGCCAGCAGTTTAGCCTCAGGGCGGTACACCGGGGAGCTGTTTTTT	CASSLASGRYTGELFF
-	TRBV30	TRBJ1-2	-	TGTGCCTGGAGACAGGGCTGGAACTATGGCTACACCTTC	CAWRQGWNYGYTF
-	TRBV19	TRBJ2-7	-	TGTGCCAGTAGTAGGACAGCGGACTACGAGCAGTACTTC	CASSRTADYEQYF
-	TRBV27	TRBJ1-1	-	TGTGCCAGCAGCCCCGGGACAAGGAACACTGAAGCTTTCTTT	CASSPGTRNTEAFF
TRBD1	TRBV11-3	TRBJ1-1	-	TGTGCCAGCAGCTCGGGACAGGGCTCTGAAGCTTTCTTT	CASSSGQGSEAFF
TRBD1	TRBV5-4	TRBJ1-1	once	TGTGCCAGCAGCCTGGACAGGTTTTTGAACACTGAAGCTTTCTTT	CASSLDRFLNTEAFF
TRBD1	TRBV11-2	TRBJ2-5	-	TGTGCCAGCAGCTTCTCCGGGACAGGCTTCCAAGAGACCCAGTACTTC	CASSFSGTGFQETQYF